The clone carrying this T cell receptor (beta chain) has only one observation. Its specificity is not known. The data derive from a study of cytomegalovirus exposure and HLA in healthy donors. For the study at large: An early data release held 80 million or so unique TCRs from HLA-typed donors. Study-level results: Several of the most significant clusters were apparently associated with common viral pathogens in a later analysis.

Both 60 Vbeta primers and 13 Jbeta primers went into the PCR. TCRdb's copy holds only in-frame clones and misses some; the assay was immunoSEQ multiplex PCR. The sample shows roughly 180,000 clones, more than 70% of them seen only once. The length of the CDR3 is 16 residues. V gave up 5 bases and J gave up 3 bases, with 17 bases separating them. Germline CDR1 and CDR2: LNHNV and YYDKDF (reference sequence). The chain joins TRBV15 to TRBJ2-1; the D gene is possibly TRBD2 (6 bases). Sequences were obtained from PBMCs. The sequence was collected from a woman aged 40 to 49 in good health and CMV-seropositive. This CDR3 reads CATSRGSLASYNEQFF. As DNA, the CDR3 is TGTGCCACCAGCCGAGGGAGTCTAGCGAGCTACAATGAGCAGTTCTTC.